A single sample gave rise to the 29 T cell receptor beta chains below, sequenced in a study of blood T cells in healthy people across ages. It was with a sample-barcoded 5' primer and a J-beta primer mix that a second PCR of roughly 7 to 12 cycles was run. TCRdb re-called the 5' RACE reads with MiXCR, one entry per CDR3 protein. The sample contains 950,000 to 1,200,000 distinct CDR3 sequences, 35% to 40% of which appear only once. Input material: blood. The receptor set was obtained from a man between 18 and 29 years old in good health.

The chain couples TRBV15 to TRBJ1-3; a weak D match, TRBD1 (5 bases). The CDR3 runs 15 residues. Trimming left V 4 bases short and J 3 bases short, with 13 bases between. CDR1 is LNHNV and CDR2 is YYDKDF in the germline V gene (reference sequence). CDR3 bases: TGTGCCACCAGCACAACACAGGAGAATGGAAACACCATATATTTT. Amino acids: CATSTTQENGNTIYF.

This chain links TRBV12-3 or TRBV12-4 with TRBJ2-1; 8 bases map to TRBD1. This CDR3 has 15 amino acids. J gave up 0 bases and V 8 bases, and 6 bases lay outside the gene matches. CDR3 amino acids: CASGGQAPSYNEQFF. CDR3 in DNA: TGTGCCAGCGGGGGACAGGCCCCCTCCTACAATGAGCAGTTCTTC.

This clonotype appeared a few times. The chain recombines TRBV27 with TRBJ2-7; 7 nucleotides agree with TRBD1. CDR3 length equals 15 residues. Trimming removed 3 bases from V and 0 bases from J; junction bases left unmatched: 5. The germline V gene encodes CDR1 MNHEY and CDR2 SMNVEV (reference sequence). The CDR3: CASSFRGISSYEQYF. CDR3 nucleotide sequence: TGTGCCAGCAGTTTCAGGGGGATAAGCTCCTACGAGCAGTACTTC.

This clonotype was found a few times. The rearrangement joins TRBV20-1 to TRBJ1-1; no clear D. Trimming cost V 5 bases and J 10 bases, with 23 bases left between them. This CDR3 comprises 14 residues. The germline CDR1 and CDR2 sequences are DFQATT and SNEGSKA (reference sequence). The CDR3 DNA reads as TGCAGTGCTGGTGCGACGGTAACACTGAGCGGAGCTTTCTTT. Amino acid sequence: CSAGATVTLSGAFF.

This clonotype has just a few counts. This sequence joins TRBV29-1 and TRBJ1-1; the D gene is possibly TRBD1 (6 bases). The CDR3 is made up of 12 amino acids. Germline CDR1 reads SQVTM; CDR2 reads ANQGSEA. With 5 bases removed from V and 11 bases from J, the gap between germline ends came to 18 bases. CDR3 residues: CSVFNREIDAFF. In DNA form, the CDR3 reads TGCAGCGTTTTTAACAGGGAGATTGACGCTTTCTTT.

Notes on this clonotype: One end of the junction does not line up with germline, which may come from a read error. The gene calls are TRBV6-2 or TRBV6-3 and TRBJ2-2; 8 nucleotides agree with TRBD1. Looked up from germline, CDR1 is MNHEY and CDR2 is SVGEGT. The length of the CDR3 is 17 residues. This chain's CDR3 is CAGSYPGQVENTGELFF. The CDR3 region has the DNA TGTGCCGGCAGTTACCCGGGACAGGTTGAGAACACCGGGGAGCTGTTTTTT.

This clonotype was observed a handful of times. V and J are TRBV12-3 or TRBV12-4 and TRBJ1-2; perhaps TRBD1 as D (6 bases). Trimming pared 6 bases from V and 2 bases from J, leaving 13 bases between. The CDR3 totals 14 residues. The CDR3 bases are TGTGCCAGCAGCCCCGGGACACCAAACTATGGCTACACCTTC. Translating gives CASSPGTPNYGYTF.

The chain links TRBV5-1 to TRBJ2-1, with 9 bases matching TRBD2. The ends lost 2 bases at V and 9 bases at J; junction bases unmatched: 9. The CDR3 totals 15 residues. Germline-derived CDR1 and CDR2 are SGHRS and YFSETQ. The CDR3 nucleotides read TGCGCCAGCAGCTTATTAGCGGGGGATGGTGGTGAGCAGTTCTTC. The encoded protein is CASSLLAGDGGEQFF. Full variable domain (rest looked up from reference TRBV5-1 and TRBJ2-1): KAGVTQTPRYLIKTRGQQVTLSCSPISGHRSVSWYQQTPGQGLQFLFEYFSETQRNKGNFPGRFSGRQFSNSRSEMNVSTLELGDSALYLCASSLLAGDGGEQFFGPGTRLTVL.

This clonotype came up many times. This chain links TRBV20-1 with TRBJ2-1, with 7 bases that match TRBD1. V lost 5 bases, J lost 3 bases, and 7 bases stayed unmatched. Per germline, CDR1 DFQATT and CDR2 SNEGSKA (reference sequence). The CDR3 consists of 14 residues. In DNA, the CDR3 is TGCAGTGCTGCAGCACAGGGGAACTACAATGAGCAGTTCTTC. This codes for CSAAAQGNYNEQFF.

J is TRBJ2-4 and V is TRBV7-2, with a possible D match to TRBD2 (6 bases). V was pared by 6 bases and J by 4 bases, with 13 bases between. This CDR3 comprises 14 residues. The germline V gene encodes CDR1 SGHTA and CDR2 FQGNSA. The chain's CDR3 is CASSSGLKKNIQYF. The CDR3 DNA follows: TGTGCCAGCAGTTCGGGACTGAAAAAAAACATTCAGTACTTC.

The chain carries TRBV7-9 and TRBJ1-2, with D possibly being TRBD1 (5 bases). Germline V gene lookup returns CDR1 SEHNR and CDR2 FQNEAQ (reference sequence). CDR3 size: 14 residues. V gave up 1 base and J gave up 1 base, with 7 bases separating them. CDR3 nucleotides: TGTGCCAGCAGCTTAGTAGGGGTTAACTATGGCTACACCTTC. Translation gives CASSLVGVNYGYTF.

This clonotype appeared a few times. The chain is built from TRBV27 and TRBJ1-5; 8 bases map to TRBD1. Germline V gene lookup returns CDR1 MNHEY and CDR2 SMNVEV (reference sequence). V lost 9 bases to trimming and J lost 0 bases; unmatched junction nucleotides: 4. This CDR3 region has 14 residues. DNA for the CDR3: TGTGCCAGTAAACAGGGGGTTAGCAATCAGCCCCAGCATTTT. Its protein product is CASKQGVSNQPQHF.

This clonotype has a count of ten or more. The chain has TRBV20-1 and TRBJ1-4; D is possibly TRBD1 (6 bases). Germline-derived CDR1 and CDR2 are DFQATT and SNEGSKA (reference sequence). The length of the CDR3 is 14 residues. The V end was cut by 3 bases, the J end by 1 base, with 9 bases between. The CDR3 sequence is CSASSGETNEKLFF. The CDR3 coding sequence is TGCAGTGCTAGTTCAGGGGAAACTAATGAAAAACTGTTTTTT.

The chain is built from TRBV12-5 and TRBJ2-3, with D tentatively TRBD2 (5 bases). Germline loops: CDR1 LGHNT, CDR2 FRNRAP. Trimming left V 3 bases short and J 0 bases short, with 7 bases between. The CDR3 contains 14 residues. The CDR3 bases are TGTGCTAGTGGTTTTGAGGGCAGCACAGATACGCAGTATTTT. Its protein product is CASGFEGSTDTQYF.

This clonotype was counted only a few times. This chain joins TRBV7-8 and TRBJ2-5; 8 bases fit TRBD2. The CDR3 length is 15 residues. With V trimmed by 1 base and J by 11 bases, 12 bases remained unmatched. Looked up from germline, CDR1 is SGHVS and CDR2 is FQNEAQ. CDR3 residues: CASSLVSGDYNEQYF. The CDR3 bases are TGTGCCAGCAGCTTAGTTAGCGGGGACTACAATGAGCAGTACTTC.

The chain carries TRBV29-1 and TRBJ1-4, with no clear D. With 5 bases removed from V and 4 bases from J, the gap between germline ends came to 5 bases. The CDR3 spans 11 residues. CDR1 and CDR2 from the germline V gene are SQVTM and ANQGSEA. The CDR3 nucleotides are TGCAGCGTTCGTTTTAATGAAAAACTGTTTTTT. Its translation: CSVRFNEKLFF.

J is TRBJ1-2 and V is TRBV10-3; TRBD1 agrees at 9 bases. The CDR3 is made up of 14 amino acids. Germline V lookup: CDR1 ENHRY, CDR2 SYGVKD. V was pared by 8 bases and J by 6 bases, with 10 bases of the junction left unmatched. CDR3 nucleotide sequence: TGTGCCATCGGGACAGGGTCTTCGGCCGATGGCTACACCTTC. Its protein product is CAIGTGSSADGYTF.

This sequence joins TRBV29-1 and TRBJ1-1, with a possible D match to TRBD1 (6 bases). The germline V gene has CDR1 SQVTM and CDR2 ANQGSEA. V gave up 3 bases and J gave up 6 bases, with 14 bases separating them. The CDR3 length is 13 residues. The CDR3, as DNA: TGCAGCGTTGATCACGCCTCAGGGGCTGAAGCTTTCTTT. It yields the protein CSVDHASGAEAFF.

The chain uses TRBV5-1 and TRBJ1-1; no reliable D call. Germline V gene data show CDR1 as SGHRS and CDR2 as YFSETQ. The ends were cut back, 1 base at V and 9 bases at J, with 10 bases in the middle. This CDR3 has 12 amino acids. CDR3 sequence (DNA): TGCGCCAGCAGCTTGATGGGCAGCCAAGCTTTCTTT. Protein sequence: CASSLMGSQAFF.

This clonotype was counted a few times. The gene calls are TRBV7-2 and TRBJ1-2; 7 bases match TRBD1. The length of the CDR3 is 19 residues. The ends lost 1 base at V and 1 base at J; junction bases unmatched: 15. Germline V gene data show CDR1 as SGHTA and CDR2 as FQGNSA. CDR3 DNA sequence: TGTGCCAGCAGCTTAGGAGGGACAGAATCGGAAATTTTTAACTATGGCTACACCTTC. Its translation: CASSLGGTESEIFNYGYTF.

In its sample, this clonotype was seen a few times. The CDR3 coding sequence is TGTGCCACCAGCTCTAGCGGGGGGGCGGGAGATACGCAGTATTTT. Amino acid sequence: CATSSSGGAGDTQYF. This chain uses TRBV15 with TRBJ2-3; 12 bases line up with TRBD2. The CDR3 contains 15 residues. After removal of 5 bases from V and 5 bases from J, the junction contained 5 bases not matched to a gene. The germline gives CDR1 LNHNV, CDR2 YYDKDF (reference sequence).

This clonotype has more than one count but fewer than ten. The chain uses TRBV6-2 or TRBV6-3 and TRBJ2-1; the match to TRBD2 covers 10 bases. The CDR3 extends over 13 amino acids. The germline V gene encodes CDR1 MNHEY and CDR2 SVGEGT. J was trimmed by 7 bases and V by 9 bases; bases with no gene match: 6. This CDR3 is CASELAGSNEQFF. The CDR3 DNA is TGTGCCAGTGAACTAGCGGGGTCAAATGAGCAGTTCTTC.

The V and J genes are TRBV7-8 and TRBJ1-1; TRBD1 matches at 7 bases. The germline V gene encodes CDR1 SGHVS and CDR2 FQNEAQ. This CDR3 has 16 amino acids. V was clipped by 5 bases and J by 2 bases; unmatched bases: 11. CDR3 sequence: CASSKFTGQTNTEAFF. CDR3 DNA sequence: TGTGCCAGCAGCAAATTTACGGGACAGACTAACACTGAAGCTTTCTTT. The full variable domain, its missing parts supplied by reference TRBV7-8 and TRBJ1-1, is GAGVSQSPRYKVAKRGQDVALRCDPISGHVSLFWYQQALGQGPEFLTYFQNEAQLDKSGLPSDRFFAERPEGSVSTLKIQRTQQEDSAVYLCASSKFTGQTNTEAFFGQGTRLTVV.

The chain links TRBV20-1 to TRBJ1-1; no reliable D call. V was cut by 2 bases and J by 1 base, with 8 bases left in between. Germline V gene lookup returns CDR1 DFQATT and CDR2 SNEGSKA (reference sequence). The CDR3 runs 13 residues. The CDR3 spells CSARREGNTEAFF. CDR3 bases: TGCAGTGCTAGACGTGAGGGGAACACTGAAGCTTTCTTT.

A few counts support this clonotype. This chain's CDR3 is CASSFGSINYGYTF. DNA for the CDR3: TGTGCCAGCAGTTTTGGGTCCATTAACTATGGCTACACCTTC. The chain combines TRBV12-3 or TRBV12-4 with TRBJ1-2; D ambiguous. Trimming took 3 bases from V and 1 from J, leaving 9 bases between them. The length of the CDR3 is 14 residues.

The chain has TRBV5-6 and TRBJ1-1; D remains ambiguous. V was shortened by 4 bases and J by 3 bases, with 10 bases between the two germline ends. Germline V gives CDR1 SGHDT, CDR2 YYEEEE. There are 13 residues in the CDR3. In DNA, the CDR3 is TGTGCCAGCAGCCCCCGGACGGACACTGAAGCTTTCTTT. Protein sequence: CASSPRTDTEAFF.

V usage is TRBV27 and J usage is TRBJ2-7, with 8 bases fitting TRBD1. CDR1 and CDR2 from the germline V gene are MNHEY and SMNVEV (reference sequence). Losses at the gene ends were 7 bases for V and 1 base for J; bases not matched to a gene: 12. CDR3 size: 16 residues. CDR3 region: CASTWSAGQGSYEQYF. In nucleotides, the CDR3 is TGTGCCAGCACCTGGTCTGCCGGACAGGGATCCTACGAGCAGTACTTC.

The chain uses TRBV27 and TRBJ2-6, with D tentatively TRBD1 (6 bases). V was trimmed by 7 bases and J by 0 bases, leaving 13 bases between them. Germline loops: CDR1 MNHEY, CDR2 SMNVEV (reference sequence). This CDR3 region has 16 residues. CDR3: CASTSTGFSGANVLTF. For the CDR3, the DNA is TGTGCCAGCACCTCGACAGGATTCTCTGGGGCCAACGTCCTGACTTTC.

V and J are TRBV20-1 and TRBJ1-6; the D gene is possibly TRBD1 (6 bases). Trimming stripped 3 bases from V and 5 bases from J, with 8 bases between. Per germline, CDR1 DFQATT and CDR2 SNEGSKA (reference sequence). The CDR3 is made up of 13 amino acids. CDR3 in amino acids: CSASSGDNSPLHF. DNA for the CDR3: TGCAGTGCTAGCTCAGGGGATAATTCACCCCTCCACTTT.